The subject of this entry is one T cell receptor beta chain. Its antigen remains undetermined. Qualities for individual bases were not recorded, and no much larger clone is one base off. The entry originates in a study of identical twins (dated by TCRdb to 2016 to 2018). In terms of the full investigation: To test whether fetal clonotypes persist, this study deep-sequenced TCR alpha and beta repertoires from monozygotic twins, from unrelated adults of various ages, and from cord blood. Replicate twin experiments were performed at different times using different library preparation protocols to rule out contamination.

CDR1 is given as DFQATT and CDR2 as SNEGSKA, both from the germline V gene (reference sequence). The CDR3 numbers 15 residues from cysteine through phenylalanine. Only the CDR3 portion is preserved as DNA: 45 bases, with reading frame beginning at the first base. The germline V and J ends show losses of 6 bases and 8 bases respectively, and no gene match explains 10 bases of the junction. Every donor in the study was a healthy Caucasian. The twin cohort consisted of three pairs of female monozygotic twins, all aged roughly 18 to 29 years. CD4+ and CD8+ T cell populations were isolated with positive isolation kits from Invitrogen. Library construction relied on 5' RACE. TCRdb lists the instrument as Illumina HiSeq 2000. Template switching introduced a universal primer binding site; the final cDNA contained a unique molecular identifier, enabling accurate counting of TCR cDNA molecules. First-strand cDNA for TCR alpha and beta chains was synthesized from specific primers in the conserved constant-segment region. To control for contamination, every cDNA library was double barcoded, receiving both a SMART-Mk sample barcode and Illumina barcodes. TruSeq adapter sequences and Illumina sample barcodes were added in two successive PCR steps. The Illumina HiSeq platform was used with custom primers to sequence TCR alpha and beta cDNA libraries. Per the source publication's procedure: Unique molecular identifiers were extracted from raw reads with MiGEC, and CDR3 positions were determined with MiXCR. Recombination models were inferred per individual with the repgenHMM and IGoR tools using an EM algorithm. The tcR package in R was used for shared clonotype analysis, with sharing normalized by the product of cloneset sizes. To study raw recombination free of thymic and clonal selection effects, out-of-frame nonproductive sequences were analyzed. TCRdb redid the processing of the public reads, applying fastp at Q25 and MiXCR, and retained in-frame beta chains. Each entry merges the rows of one CDR3 protein and shows their most common DNA and genes. For this entry, the V and J calls and clone size follow TCRdb and not the study's own pipeline. This sample holds fewer than 550,000 distinct CDR3 sequences; roughly 15% were observed only once. The biggest ten clones account for about 0.47% of the sample.

Overall study results and their limits: Conclusions relied on cross-sectional statistical analysis, since the same donors could not be followed over many years. Zero-insertion analyses could be partly confounded by invariant T cells such as MAIT and iNKT, though diverse VJ usage argued against such confounding for most clonotypes. Fewer insertions were carried by abundant cord blood beta clonotypes, a similar but weaker trend appeared in young adult naive repertoires, and no such trend appeared in memory repertoires. In monozygotic twins, out-of-frame TCR alpha sharing was systematically underestimated by recombination models, although the models agreed with sharing between unrelated individuals. Compared with coincidental sharing between unrelated individuals, an excess of low generation-probability sequences was observed among out-of-frame TCR alpha sequences shared between twins. In beta out-of-frame sequences, excess twin sharing was weaker, because having fewer shared sequences lowered the signal-to-noise ratio.

This same sample was also taken into another study, of yellow fever vaccine responses in identical twins. That second report states: The T cell response to vaccination in identical twins was reported by the authors to appear partly convergent and partly personalized. In the study, vaccine-responding T cell clones were precisely tracked in identical twins.

This receptor was identified in a woman between 18 and 29 years old in good health. The rearranged chain carries TRBV20-1 and TRBJ1-6; 10 central bases correspond to TRBD1. Sequencing was performed on CD4+ T cells sorted from blood. The nucleotide sequence reads as follows: TGCAGTGCACGGCGAACCGGGACAGGGGATTCACCCCTCCACTTT. Translated, this gives CSARRTGTGDSPLHF.